Following are 18 T cell receptor beta chains from one sample sequenced in a study of blood T cell repertoires in COVID-19. Measured with immunoSEQ multiplex PCR; TCRdb has only the in-frame clones, and not every one. The data contain some 490,000 clones, 75% to 90% of them seen just once; the ten biggest clones take up roughly 8.5%. Sequencing was performed on PBMCs or T cells enriched from blood (not recorded which). The receptors stem from a woman aged 60-70 years who had recovered from COVID-19.

V is TRBV5-1 and J is TRBJ2-7; D not certain. The germline gives CDR1 SGHRS, CDR2 YFSETQ. The length of the CDR3 is 13 residues. Trimming pared 5 bases from V and 1 base from J, leaving 10 bases between. In DNA, the CDR3 is TGCGCCAGCAGTGTAGCAAAGTCCTACGAGCAGTACTTC. It yields the protein CASSVAKSYEQYF.

This clone was seen just once. The V gene is TRBV5-6, the J gene TRBJ1-3; no reliable D call. The germline CDR1 and CDR2 sequences are SGHDT and YYEEEE. The ends were cut back, 2 bases at V and 1 base at J, with 7 bases in the middle. The CDR3 runs to 14 residues. In DNA, the CDR3 is TGTGCCAGCAGCTTTTTGGAGTCTGGAAACACCATATATTTT. Its translation: CASSFLESGNTIYF.

The chain carries TRBV5-1 and TRBJ2-3; 8 nucleotides agree with TRBD1. The length of the CDR3 is 14 residues. The germline gives CDR1 SGHRS, CDR2 YFSETQ. V shed 4 bases and J 4 bases; nucleotides not matched to a gene: 5. CDR3 coding DNA: TGCGCCAGCAGCCTGACAGGGGTGGCAGATACGCAGTATTTT. Its protein product is CASSLTGVADTQYF.

The genes are TRBV19 and TRBJ1-2; the D is unclear. Trimming stripped 5 bases from V and 4 bases from J, with 11 bases between. Looked up from germline, CDR1 is LNHDA and CDR2 is SQIVND (reference sequence). This CDR3 has 13 residues. This CDR3 reads CASSPPGIYGYTF. The CDR3 region has the DNA TGTGCCAGTAGTCCTCCGGGAATCTATGGCTACACCTTC.

The CDR3 DNA sequence: TGCGCCAGCAGCCAAGGAGGAGACCCCCTCTATGGCTACACCTTC. This translates into CASSQGGDPLYGYTF. The gene calls are TRBV4-1 and TRBJ1-2, with D unresolved. The V and J ends lost 1 base and 4 bases respectively, with 13 bases between them. Germline loops: CDR1 MGHRA, CDR2 YSYEKL. The CDR3 sequence is 15 residues long.

The chain joins TRBV5-4 to TRBJ2-1; 9 nucleotides line up with TRBD1. Unmatched junction bases numbered 7, after V lost 5 bases and J lost 4 bases. The germline V gene has CDR1 SGHNT and CDR2 YYREEE (reference sequence). CDR3 length: 15 amino acids. The DNA of the CDR3 is TGTGCCAGCAGACAAGACAGGGGGGAATACAATGAGCAGTTCTTC. This encodes CASRQDRGEYNEQFF.

This chain connects TRBV7-8 to TRBJ2-7, with 8 bases aligning to TRBD1. The CDR3 covers 13 residues. Trimming took 5 bases from V and 5 from J; bases not matched to a gene: 5. Germline lookup yields CDR1 SGHVS and CDR2 FQNEAQ. CDR3 amino acids: CASSQDRGDEQYV. The CDR3 region has the DNA TGTGCCAGCAGCCAAGACAGGGGAGACGAGCAGTACGTC.

The chain has TRBV6-5 and TRBJ2-7; D remains ambiguous. Germline CDR1 is MNHEY and CDR2 is SVGAGI. Trimming stripped 0 bases from V and 4 bases from J, with 4 bases between. The CDR3 has 12 amino acids. CDR3 in amino acids: CASSYSSYEQYF. Here the CDR3 DNA reads TGTGCCAGCAGTTACTCCTCTTACGAGCAGTACTTC.

As for this clone: The sample holds other DNA sequences that translate to the same CDR3. The V and J genes are TRBV7-9 and TRBJ1-1; tentative D call: TRBD1 (5 bases). Trimming removed 0 bases from V and 3 bases from J, with 11 bases in between. The CDR3 sequence is 15 residues long. Germline loops: CDR1 SEHNR, CDR2 FQNEAQ (reference sequence). DNA of the CDR3: TGTGCCAGCAGCTTAGCGCTGGGGGAGGACACTGAAGCTTTCTTT. Amino acid sequence: CASSLALGEDTEAFF.

The gene calls are TRBV4-1 and TRBJ1-1, with 9 bases that match TRBD1. The CDR3 runs to 18 residues. V shed 1 base and J 1 base; nucleotides not matched to a gene: 10. Germline V gives CDR1 MGHRA, CDR2 YSYEKL. The CDR3 DNA is TGCGCCAGCAGCCAAGGAGGAACAGGGGGCCGTAGGAACACTGAAGCTTTCTTT. Encoded protein: CASSQGGTGGRRNTEAFF.

V usage is TRBV7-2 and J usage is TRBJ2-3; no firm D call. Germline-derived CDR1 and CDR2 are SGHTA and FQGNSA. CDR3 length: 16 amino acids. V was shortened by 5 bases and J by 2 bases, with 17 bases between the two germline ends. This CDR3 is CASSPAGASVTDTQYF. In nucleotides, the CDR3 is TGTGCCAGCAGCCCGGCCGGAGCGTCCGTCACAGATACGCAGTATTTT.

This chain joins TRBV5-4 and TRBJ2-2; weak D call: TRBD1 (5 bases). The V end was cut by 1 base, the J end by 1 base, with 8 bases between. Looked up from germline, CDR1 is SGHNT and CDR2 is YYREEE (reference sequence). The CDR3 covers 15 residues. The CDR3 loop reads CASSLIGVNTGELFF. The DNA of the CDR3 is TGTGCCAGCAGCTTGATAGGGGTGAACACCGGGGAGCTGTTTTTT.

This chain links TRBV28 with TRBJ1-6; no firm D call. V was cut by 8 bases and J by 4 bases, with 12 bases left in between. CDR3 length equals 14 residues. Germline V CDR1 and CDR2: MDHEN, SYDVKM. The DNA of the CDR3 is TGTGCCAGCCGCACCGGAGGGTATAATTCACCCCTCCACTTT. It translates to CASRTGGYNSPLHF.

The chain couples TRBV5-1 to TRBJ2-5; a weak D match, TRBD2 (5 bases). The CDR3 is 15 residues long. With 2 bases removed from V and 0 bases from J, the gap between germline ends came to 11 bases. CDR1 is SGHRS and CDR2 is YFSETQ in the germline V gene. This CDR3 reads CASSLIPADQETQYF. The DNA of the CDR3 is TGCGCCAGCAGCTTAATTCCAGCGGACCAAGAGACCCAGTACTTC.

This chain uses TRBV5-1 with TRBJ1-6; D perhaps matches TRBD1 (5 bases). Trimming removed 0 bases from V and 9 bases from J, with 10 bases in between. The V gene's germline CDR1 is SGHRS and CDR2 YFSETQ. CDR3 size: 14 residues. CDR3 amino acids: CASSLAGYGSPLHF. CDR3 nucleotides: TGCGCCAGCAGCTTGGCAGGGTACGGTTCACCCCTCCACTTT.

This clone has just a few counts. CDR3 protein: CASSPLGAGTYEQYF. The DNA for the CDR3 is TGTGCCAGCAGCCCCCTTGGGGCGGGAACCTACGAGCAGTACTTC. The V call is TRBV7-9, the J call TRBJ2-7; D perhaps matches TRBD2 (6 bases). Germline V gene lookup returns CDR1 SEHNR and CDR2 FQNEAQ (reference sequence). Trimming cost V 5 bases and J 2 bases, with 16 bases left between them. The CDR3 has 15 amino acids.

The chain is built from TRBV30 and TRBJ1-2; D is perhaps TRBD1 (6 bases). Trimming cost V 3 bases and J 7 bases, with 21 bases left between them. Germline V lookup: CDR1 GTSNPN, CDR2 SVGIG (reference sequence). CDR3 length equals 15 residues. The chain's CDR3 is CAWSVGRLTGTGYTF. CDR3 DNA: TGTGCCTGGAGCGTCGGACGGTTAACAGGGACTGGCTACACCTTC.

The rearrangement uses TRBV2 and TRBJ2-3; 11 bases are a match to TRBD2. The germline V gene encodes CDR1 SNHLY and CDR2 FYNNEI. J was trimmed by 1 base and V by 1 base; bases with no gene match: 13. The CDR3 totals 20 residues. CDR3 sequence: CASSEGTSGGPRIGTDTQYF. CDR3 in DNA: TGTGCCAGCAGTGAAGGAACTAGCGGGGGTCCTAGGATTGGCACAGATACGCAGTATTTT.